Below, 2 T cell receptor beta chains from the same sample are listed, as sequenced in a study of PD-L1 blockade in urothelial cancer (dated 2017 in TCRdb). The time point label of this sample denotes: peripheral blood 6 weeks after treatment start. The method was the immunoSEQ multiplex PCR assay. The source is immuneACCESS, and TCRdb retained only in-frame sequences with V and J called. Part of the clones is not carried over; for the studies checked, unresolved V genes explain less than half of this, and the remainder is unexplained. The sample table records about 130,000 clones; 86% of these occur just once. Jointly, the top ten make up 2% to 2.5% of the sample. Specimen: PBMCs, collected around atezolizumab (anti-PD-L1) treatment. All receptors come from a man aged 50-59 years with urothelial cancer.

The chain couples TRBV4-1 to TRBJ2-2; D ambiguous. This CDR3 contains 16 residues. Trimming cost V 1 base and J 0 bases, with 9 bases left between them. CDR1 is MGHRA and CDR2 is YSYEKL in the germline V gene. The CDR3 DNA sequence: TGCGCCAGCAGCCAAGCTCAAGCCTCGAACACCGGGGAGCTGTTTTTT. This sequence encodes CASSQAQASNTGELFF.

This rearrangement joins TRBV19 to TRBJ2-4, with a weak D call TRBD1 (6 bases). Trimming removed 5 bases at V and 4 bases at J, with 18 bases between. The CDR3 has 16 amino acids. Per germline, CDR1 LNHDA and CDR2 SQIVND (reference sequence). The CDR3 sequence is CASSHEDSGSKNIQYF. In DNA, the CDR3 is TGTGCCAGTAGTCACGAGGACAGCGGTTCGAAAAACATTCAGTACTTC.